This T cell receptor (beta chain) was sequenced for a study of identical twins. Notes on the study in general: For cord blood, abundant beta clonotypes had fewer insertions, unlike memory repertoires, which showed none.

Trimming shortened V by 6 bases and J by 0 bases, and 13 bases separated the two germline ends. CDR1 and CDR2 (germline): SGHAT, FQNNGV. The CDR3 runs 15 residues. It was template switching that added a universal primer site, and there were unique molecular identifiers on the cDNA. MiXCR was run by TCRdb on the 5' RACE reads, yielding one entry per CDR3 protein. Among under 400,000 distinct CDR3 sequences, 9% were seen once, and the ten largest hold under 10%. In its sample, this clonotype was seen a few times. Its specificity is unknown. This receptor was identified in a woman in her forties or fifties in good health. V usage is TRBV11-2 and J usage is TRBJ2-3, with a weak D call TRBD1 (5 bases). The sample was naive T cells sorted from blood. CDR3 sequence reads: CASRKTGVSTDTQYF. DNA for the CDR3: TGTGCCAGCAGAAAAACAGGAGTTAGCACAGATACGCAGTATTTT.